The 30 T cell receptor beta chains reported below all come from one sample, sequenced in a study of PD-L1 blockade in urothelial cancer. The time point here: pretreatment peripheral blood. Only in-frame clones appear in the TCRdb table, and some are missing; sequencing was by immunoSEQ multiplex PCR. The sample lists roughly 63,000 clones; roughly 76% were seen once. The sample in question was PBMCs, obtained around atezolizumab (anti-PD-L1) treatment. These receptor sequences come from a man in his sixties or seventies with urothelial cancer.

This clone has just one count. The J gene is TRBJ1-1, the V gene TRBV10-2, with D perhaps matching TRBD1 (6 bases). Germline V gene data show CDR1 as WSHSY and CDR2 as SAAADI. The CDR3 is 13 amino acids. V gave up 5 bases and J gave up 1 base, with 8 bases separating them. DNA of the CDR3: TGCGCCAGCAGTCTACAGGGGAACACTGAAGCTTTCTTT. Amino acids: CASSLQGNTEAFF.

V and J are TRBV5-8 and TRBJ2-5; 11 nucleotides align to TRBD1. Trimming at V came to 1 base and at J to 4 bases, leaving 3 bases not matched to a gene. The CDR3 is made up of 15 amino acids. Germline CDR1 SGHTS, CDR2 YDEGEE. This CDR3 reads CASSLTGTGGETQYF. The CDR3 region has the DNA TGTGCCAGCAGCTTGACCGGGACAGGGGGAGAGACCCAGTACTTC.

Here the CDR3 reads CASTTRDSSYEQYF. CDR3 in DNA: TGTGCCAGCACCACGCGGGACAGCTCCTACGAGCAGTACTTC. This chain connects TRBV7-8 to TRBJ2-7; tentative D call: TRBD1 (7 bases). CDR1 is SGHVS, CDR2 FQNEAQ, per germline. The length of the CDR3 is 14 residues. V was shortened by 7 bases and J by 0 bases, with 13 bases between the two germline ends.

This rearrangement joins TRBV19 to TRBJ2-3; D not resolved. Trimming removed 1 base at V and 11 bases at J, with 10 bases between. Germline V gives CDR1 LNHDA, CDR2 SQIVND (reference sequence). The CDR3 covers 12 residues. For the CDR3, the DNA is TGTGCCAGTAGTATAGGCCCCAGTGGGCAGTATTTT. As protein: CASSIGPSGQYF. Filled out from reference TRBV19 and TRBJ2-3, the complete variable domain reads DGGITQSPKYLFRKEGQNVTLSCEQNLNHDAMYWYRQDPGQGLRLIYYSQIVNDFQKGDIAEGYSVSREKKESFPLTVTSAQKNPTAFYLCASSIGPSGQYFGPGTRLTVL.

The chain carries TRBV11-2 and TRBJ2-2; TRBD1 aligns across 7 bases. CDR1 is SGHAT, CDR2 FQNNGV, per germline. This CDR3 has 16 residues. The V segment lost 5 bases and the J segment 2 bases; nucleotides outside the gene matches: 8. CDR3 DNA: TGTGCCAGCAGCCCGACGGACAGGAGTAACACCGGGGAGCTGTTTTTT. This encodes CASSPTDRSNTGELFF.

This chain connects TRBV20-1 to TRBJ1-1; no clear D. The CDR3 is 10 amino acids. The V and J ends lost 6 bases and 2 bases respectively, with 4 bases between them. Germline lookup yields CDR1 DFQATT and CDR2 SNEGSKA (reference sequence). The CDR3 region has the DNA TGCAGTGCCCCAAACACTGAAGCTTTCTTT. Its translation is CSAPNTEAFF.

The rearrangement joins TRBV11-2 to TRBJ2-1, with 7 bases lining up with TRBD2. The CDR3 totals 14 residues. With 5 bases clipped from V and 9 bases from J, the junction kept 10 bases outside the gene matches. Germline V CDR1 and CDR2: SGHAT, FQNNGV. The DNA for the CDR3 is TGTGCCAGCAGCCCCTGGGGGACTAATGCTGAGCAGTTCTTC. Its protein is CASSPWGTNAEQFF. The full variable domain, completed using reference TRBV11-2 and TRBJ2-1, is EAGVAQSPRYKIIEKRQSVAFWCNPISGHATLYWYQQILGQGPKLLIQFQNNGVVDDSQLPKDRFSAERLKGVDSTLKIQPAKLEDSAVYLCASSPWGTNAEQFFGPGTRLTVL.

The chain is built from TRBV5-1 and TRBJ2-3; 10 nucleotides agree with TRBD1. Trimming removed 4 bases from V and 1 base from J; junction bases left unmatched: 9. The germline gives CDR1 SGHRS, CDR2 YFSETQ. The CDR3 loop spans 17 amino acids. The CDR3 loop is CASSLPVGTGGTDTQYF. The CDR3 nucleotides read TGCGCCAGCAGCCTACCAGTAGGGACAGGGGGCACAGATACGCAGTATTTT.

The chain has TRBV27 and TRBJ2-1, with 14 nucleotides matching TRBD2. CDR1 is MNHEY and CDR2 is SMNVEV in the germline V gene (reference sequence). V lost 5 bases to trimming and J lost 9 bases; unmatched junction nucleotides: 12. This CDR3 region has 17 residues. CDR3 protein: CASSPRGLAGGSVEQFF. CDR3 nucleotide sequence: TGTGCCAGCAGTCCCCGCGGACTAGCGGGAGGATCCGTTGAGCAGTTCTTC.

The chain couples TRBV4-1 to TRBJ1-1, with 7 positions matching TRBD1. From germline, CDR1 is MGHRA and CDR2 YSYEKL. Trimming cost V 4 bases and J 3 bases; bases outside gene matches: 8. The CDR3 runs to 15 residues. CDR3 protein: CASSPRQGIHTEAFF. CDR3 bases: TGCGCCAGCAGCCCCAGACAGGGTATTCACACTGAAGCTTTCTTT.

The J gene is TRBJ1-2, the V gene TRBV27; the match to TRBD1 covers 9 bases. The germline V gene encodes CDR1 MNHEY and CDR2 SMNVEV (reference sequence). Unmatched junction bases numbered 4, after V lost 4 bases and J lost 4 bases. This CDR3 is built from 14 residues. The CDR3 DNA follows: TGTGCCAGCAGTTACAGGGGGCAGGGCTATGGCTACACCTTC. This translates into CASSYRGQGYGYTF.

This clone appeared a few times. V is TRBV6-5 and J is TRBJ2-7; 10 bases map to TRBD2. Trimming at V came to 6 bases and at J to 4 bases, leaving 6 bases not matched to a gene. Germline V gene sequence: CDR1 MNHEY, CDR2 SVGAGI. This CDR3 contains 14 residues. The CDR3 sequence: CASSSAGGQYEQYF. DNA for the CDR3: TGTGCCAGCAGCTCAGCGGGGGGGCAGTACGAGCAGTACTTC.

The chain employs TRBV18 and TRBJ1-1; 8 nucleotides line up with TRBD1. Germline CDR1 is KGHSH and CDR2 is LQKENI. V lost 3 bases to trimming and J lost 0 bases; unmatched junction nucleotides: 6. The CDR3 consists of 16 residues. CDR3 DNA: TGTGCCAGCTCACCTAGGGGACAGGCCATGAACACTGAAGCTTTCTTT. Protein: CASSPRGQAMNTEAFF.

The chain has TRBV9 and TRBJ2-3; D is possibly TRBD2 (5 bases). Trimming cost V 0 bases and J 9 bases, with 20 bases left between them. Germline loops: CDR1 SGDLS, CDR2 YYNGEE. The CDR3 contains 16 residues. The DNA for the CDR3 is TGTGCCAGCAGCGTAGAGGTTAGGGCGGAGGCACGGACGCAGTATTTT. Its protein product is CASSVEVRAEARTQYF.

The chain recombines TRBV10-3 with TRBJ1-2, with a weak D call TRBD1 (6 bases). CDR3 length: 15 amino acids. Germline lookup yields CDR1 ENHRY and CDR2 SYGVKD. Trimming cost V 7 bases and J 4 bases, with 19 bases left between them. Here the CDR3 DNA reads TGTGCCATCACCGGAGAAATAGGGGGAAGCTATGGCTACACCTTC. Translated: CAITGEIGGSYGYTF.

The CDR3 region is CASSGGAVNYGYTF. CDR3 nucleotide sequence: TGTGCCAGCAGCGGTGGGGCTGTTAACTATGGCTACACCTTC. The gene calls are TRBV9 and TRBJ1-2; D might be TRBD1 (5 bases). In germline, CDR1 is SGDLS, CDR2 YYNGEE. This CDR3 is 14 amino acids long. Trimming cost V 3 bases and J 1 base, with 10 bases left between them.

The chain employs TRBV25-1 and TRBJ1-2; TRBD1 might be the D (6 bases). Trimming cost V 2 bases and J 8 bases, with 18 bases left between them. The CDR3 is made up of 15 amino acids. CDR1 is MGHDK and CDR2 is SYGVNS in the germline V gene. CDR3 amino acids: CASSEEFRGPEGYTF. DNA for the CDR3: TGTGCCAGCAGTGAAGAATTCAGGGGCCCCGAGGGCTACACCTTC.

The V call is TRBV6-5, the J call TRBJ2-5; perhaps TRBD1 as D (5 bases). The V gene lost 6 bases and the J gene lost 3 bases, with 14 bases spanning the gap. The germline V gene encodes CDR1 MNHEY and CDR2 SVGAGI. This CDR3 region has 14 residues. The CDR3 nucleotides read TGTGCCAGCAGCCAAGACAGTACTGAAGAGACCCAGTACTTC. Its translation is CASSQDSTEETQYF.

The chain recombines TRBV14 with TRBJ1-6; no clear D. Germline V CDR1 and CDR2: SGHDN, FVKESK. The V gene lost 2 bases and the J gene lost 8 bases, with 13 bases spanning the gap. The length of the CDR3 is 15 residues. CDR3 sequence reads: CASSQRLSQDSPLHF. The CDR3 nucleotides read TGTGCCAGCAGCCAAAGGCTCTCCCAGGATTCACCCCTCCACTTT.

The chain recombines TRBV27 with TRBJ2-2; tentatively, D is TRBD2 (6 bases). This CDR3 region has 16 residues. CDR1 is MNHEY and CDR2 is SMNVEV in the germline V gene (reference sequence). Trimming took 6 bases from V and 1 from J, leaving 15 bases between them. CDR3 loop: CASRLGGLLNTGELFF. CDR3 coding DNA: TGTGCCAGCAGATTGGGGGGACTCTTGAACACCGGGGAGCTGTTTTTT.

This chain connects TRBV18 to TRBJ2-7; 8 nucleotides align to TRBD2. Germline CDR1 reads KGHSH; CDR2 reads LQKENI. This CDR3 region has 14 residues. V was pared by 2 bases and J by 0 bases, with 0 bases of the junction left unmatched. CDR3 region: CASSPGTSSYEQYF. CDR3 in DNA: TGTGCCAGCTCACCAGGGACTAGCTCCTACGAGCAGTACTTC.

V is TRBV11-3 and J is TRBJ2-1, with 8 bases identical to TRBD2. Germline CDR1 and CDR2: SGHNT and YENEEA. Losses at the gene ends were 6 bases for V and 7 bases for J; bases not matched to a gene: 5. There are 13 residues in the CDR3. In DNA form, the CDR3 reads TGTGCCAGCAGGAGCGGGAGTGGGAATGAGCAGTTCTTC. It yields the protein CASRSGSGNEQFF.

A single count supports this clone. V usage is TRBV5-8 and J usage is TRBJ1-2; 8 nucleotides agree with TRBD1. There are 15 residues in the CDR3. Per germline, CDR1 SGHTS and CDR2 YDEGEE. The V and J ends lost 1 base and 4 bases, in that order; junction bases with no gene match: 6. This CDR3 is CASSLKQGVLYGYTF. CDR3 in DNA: TGTGCCAGCAGCTTGAAACAGGGGGTCCTCTATGGCTACACCTTC.

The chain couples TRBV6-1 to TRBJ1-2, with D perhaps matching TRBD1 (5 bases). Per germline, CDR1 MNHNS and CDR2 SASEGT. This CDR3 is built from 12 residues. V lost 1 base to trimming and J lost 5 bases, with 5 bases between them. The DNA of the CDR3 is TGTGCCAGCAGTGAAGACAGGTATGGCTACACCTTC. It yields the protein CASSEDRYGYTF.

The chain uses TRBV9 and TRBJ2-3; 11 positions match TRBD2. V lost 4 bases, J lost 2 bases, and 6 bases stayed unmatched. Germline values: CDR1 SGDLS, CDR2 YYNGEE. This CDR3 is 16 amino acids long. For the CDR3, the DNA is TGTGCCAGCAGCCCATTAGCGGGGGGGACCACAGATACGCAGTATTTT. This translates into CASSPLAGGTTDTQYF.

CDR3 bases: TGTGCCAGCAGCTCGACAGGGTTTGGGACTGGAAACACCATATATTTT. This sequence encodes CASSSTGFGTGNTIYF. This chain uses TRBV11-2 with TRBJ1-3, with TRBD1 identical over 7 bases. The germline CDR1 and CDR2 sequences are SGHAT and FQNNGV. The CDR3 extends over 16 amino acids. V gave up 4 bases and J gave up 2 bases; unmatched junction bases: 8.

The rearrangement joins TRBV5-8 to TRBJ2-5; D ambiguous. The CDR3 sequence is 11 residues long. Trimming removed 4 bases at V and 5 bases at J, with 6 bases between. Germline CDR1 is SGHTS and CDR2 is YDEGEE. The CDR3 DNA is TGTGCCAGCAGCCTAATCGAGACCCAGTACTTC. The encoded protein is CASSLIETQYF.

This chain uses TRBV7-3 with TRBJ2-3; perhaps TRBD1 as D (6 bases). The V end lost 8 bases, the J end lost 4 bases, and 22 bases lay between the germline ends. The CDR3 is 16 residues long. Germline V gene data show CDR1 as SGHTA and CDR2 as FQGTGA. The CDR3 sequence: CASGLGLTGTADTQYF. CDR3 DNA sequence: TGTGCCAGCGGGCTCGGCCTAACAGGGACGGCAGATACGCAGTATTTT.

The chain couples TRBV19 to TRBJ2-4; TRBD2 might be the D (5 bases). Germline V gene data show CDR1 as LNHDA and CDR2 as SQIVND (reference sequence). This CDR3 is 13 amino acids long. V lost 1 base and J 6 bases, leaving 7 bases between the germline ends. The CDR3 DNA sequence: TGTGCCAGTAGTATAGGGGCGGGAAACATTCAGTACTTC. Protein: CASSIGAGNIQYF.

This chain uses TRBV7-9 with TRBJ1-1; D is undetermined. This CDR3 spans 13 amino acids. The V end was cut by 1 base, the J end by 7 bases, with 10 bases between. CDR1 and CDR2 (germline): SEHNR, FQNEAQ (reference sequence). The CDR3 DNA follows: TGTGCCAGCAGCTTAGGGTCGAGGGATGAAGCTTTCTTT. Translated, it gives CASSLGSRDEAFF. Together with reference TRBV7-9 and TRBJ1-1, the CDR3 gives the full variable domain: DTGVSQNPRHKITKRGQNVTFRCDPISEHNRLYWYRQTLGQGPEFLTYFQNEAQLEKSRLLSDRFSAERPKGSFSTLEIQRTEQGDSAMYLCASSLGSRDEAFFGQGTRLTVV.